What follows are 20 T cell receptor beta chains derived from one specimen sequenced in a study of shared clonotypes between healthy human individuals. Some clones are missing from TCRdb's copy, which holds only in-frame ones; the method was immunoSEQ multiplex PCR. This sample carries around 1,900,000 clones, 80% to 95% of them seen once, and the ten largest clones take around 1.7%. The naive CD8 population came from CD45RO-negative cells selected for CCR7, without terminally differentiated effector memory CD45RA+ cells. The sample was naive CD8+ T cells from PBMCs. These receptors all stem from a man younger than 35 in good health. Some clones in this sample may be carry-over from other donors' samples.

Concerning this clone itself: The same CDR3 can be traced to other DNA sequences in this sample. This rearrangement joins TRBV7-9 to TRBJ2-7; D gene unclear. The CDR3 contains 13 residues. Deletions cut 5 bases from V and 1 base from J, with 9 bases between. Looked up from germline, CDR1 is SEHNR and CDR2 is FQNEAQ (reference sequence). Here the CDR3 DNA reads TGTGCCAGCAGCCCCGGACGTTCCTACGAGCAGTACTTC. Encoded protein: CASSPGRSYEQYF.

This sequence joins TRBV28 and TRBJ2-7; tentative D call: TRBD2 (6 bases). The CDR3 loop spans 14 amino acids. CDR1 is MDHEN and CDR2 is SYDVKM in the germline V gene. Between the trimmed V and J ends, which lost 10 bases and 4 bases, there was a span of 20 bases. The CDR3 is CATKGPGLLYEQYF. Here the CDR3 DNA reads TGTGCCACCAAAGGTCCTGGACTATTATACGAGCAGTACTTC. The full variable domain, in which reference TRBV28 and TRBJ2-7 provide the parts outside the CDR3, is DVKVTQSSRYLVKRTGEKVFLECVQDMDHENMFWYRQDPGLGLRLIYFSYDVKMKEKGDIPEGYSVSREKKERFSLILESASTNQTSMYLCATKGPGLLYEQYFGPGTRLTVT.

The sample holds a few counts of this clone. The chain combines TRBV29-1 with TRBJ1-1, with a possible D match to TRBD1 (6 bases). V lost 7 bases and J lost 1, with 13 bases in between. This CDR3 contains 13 residues. Germline V CDR1 and CDR2: SQVTM, ANQGSEA. Here the CDR3 DNA reads TGCAGCGGTACAGGGTTGAGGAACACTGAAGCTTTCTTT. Encoded protein: CSGTGLRNTEAFF.

This rearrangement joins TRBV6-1 to TRBJ2-7; D is ambiguous. V lost 4 bases, J lost 3 bases, and 13 bases lay in between. From germline, CDR1 is MNHNS and CDR2 SASEGT. The CDR3 is 14 residues long. This CDR3 reads CASSGTKLFYEQYF. The CDR3 DNA is TGTGCCAGCAGTGGCACCAAACTCTTCTACGAGCAGTACTTC.

V is TRBV19 and J is TRBJ2-7; a weak D match, TRBD1 (6 bases). CDR1 and CDR2 from the germline V gene are LNHDA and SQIVND (reference sequence). V dropped 0 bases and J dropped 0 bases, with 12 bases sitting between them. The CDR3 is 16 residues long. In DNA, the CDR3 is TGTGCCAGTAGTATAGACTGGGGGCAAAGCTCCTACGAGCAGTACTTC. Protein: CASSIDWGQSSYEQYF.

The rearrangement joins TRBV10-1 to TRBJ1-2; D not resolved. The V gene's germline CDR1 is WNHNN and CDR2 SYGVQD (reference sequence). The CDR3 length is 11 residues. Trimming removed 5 bases from V and 4 bases from J, with 5 bases in between. CDR3 amino acids: CASSPVYGYTF. CDR3 nucleotide sequence: TGCGCCAGCAGTCCGGTCTATGGCTACACCTTC.

This clone has only a few counts. The genes are TRBV11-2 and TRBJ2-3, with TRBD2 matching over 13 bases. Germline trimming cut 5 bases from V and 5 bases from J; bases unmatched to any gene: 7. Looked up from germline, CDR1 is SGHAT and CDR2 is FQNNGV. This CDR3 contains 16 residues. DNA for the CDR3: TGTGCCAGCAGCACCTTGGGACTAGCGGGACTAGATACGCAGTATTTT. Translated, it gives CASSTLGLAGLDTQYF.

The CDR3 DNA sequence: TGTGCCAGCAGCTTATTCCCTTTTGGACAGGGGGCTTACACCTTC. Encoded protein: CASSLFPFGQGAYTF. The V call is TRBV7-9, the J call TRBJ1-2; TRBD1 aligns across 11 bases. CDR1 is SEHNR and CDR2 is FQNEAQ in the germline V gene (reference sequence). This CDR3 is built from 15 residues. J lost 11 bases, V lost 2 bases, and 10 bases had no gene match.

For this clone: Within the sample, other DNA sequences also encode this same CDR3. This chain connects TRBV28 to TRBJ1-5; the match to TRBD1 covers 7 bases. There are 14 residues in the CDR3. V shed 5 bases, J shed 4 bases, and the junction held 5 bases outside the gene matches. Germline CDR1 is MDHEN and CDR2 is SYDVKM. CDR3 nucleotides: TGTGCCAGCAGTCCGACAGGGTCAAATCAGCCCCAGCATTTT. This sequence encodes CASSPTGSNQPQHF. The whole variable domain, filled in from reference TRBV28 and TRBJ1-5, reads DVKVTQSSRYLVKRTGEKVFLECVQDMDHENMFWYRQDPGLGLRLIYFSYDVKMKEKGDIPEGYSVSREKKERFSLILESASTNQTSMYLCASSPTGSNQPQHFGDGTRLSIL.

The chain recombines TRBV27 with TRBJ2-2, with a possible D match to TRBD1 (6 bases). CDR3 size: 18 residues. Germline V lookup: CDR1 MNHEY, CDR2 SMNVEV (reference sequence). V gave up 1 base and J gave up 1 base, with 16 bases separating them. The CDR3 DNA sequence: TGTGCCAGCAGTTTATTGAGACAGGAGGAGAGGAACACCGGGGAGCTGTTTTTT. Encoded protein: CASSLLRQEERNTGELFF.

The V gene is TRBV5-4, the J gene TRBJ2-3; D is ambiguous. Per the germline V gene, CDR1 is SGHNT and CDR2 is YYREEE (reference sequence). V was trimmed by 2 bases and J by 6 bases, leaving 10 bases between them. The CDR3 runs 13 residues. In DNA form, the CDR3 reads TGTGCCAGCAGCTTCCCCGCGGAGGATACGCAGTATTTT. This encodes CASSFPAEDTQYF.

The CDR3 DNA follows: TGTGCCAGCAGCTTAATTGCGGGACTATACAATGAGCAGTTCTTC. As protein: CASSLIAGLYNEQFF. The chain uses TRBV7-3 and TRBJ2-1; 7 positions match TRBD2. The CDR3 is 15 residues long. With 1 base clipped from V and 4 bases from J, the junction kept 4 bases outside the gene matches. Germline-derived CDR1 and CDR2 are SGHTA and FQGTGA.

This chain links TRBV5-1 with TRBJ1-2; D uncertain. Germline-derived CDR1 and CDR2 are SGHRS and YFSETQ. V lost 0 bases to trimming and J lost 4 bases, with 10 bases between them. This CDR3 spans 14 amino acids. The CDR3 sequence: CASSLDAGVYGYTF. The CDR3 bases are TGCGCCAGCAGCTTGGATGCGGGAGTCTATGGCTACACCTTC.

The chain uses TRBV27 and TRBJ2-3; D not resolved. CDR3 length: 14 residues. Trimming removed 0 bases at V and 0 bases at J, with 4 bases between. Per germline, CDR1 MNHEY and CDR2 SMNVEV (reference sequence). CDR3 loop: CASSLSSSTDTQYF. CDR3 nucleotides: TGTGCCAGCAGTTTATCCTCCAGCACAGATACGCAGTATTTT.

The genes are TRBV4-1 and TRBJ1-1; D is undetermined. Germline loops: CDR1 MGHRA, CDR2 YSYEKL. The V end was cut by 1 base, the J end by 2 bases, with 11 bases between. The CDR3 totals 15 residues. The CDR3 DNA reads as TGCGCCAGCAGCCAAGTTCGACTGGGAAACACTGAAGCTTTCTTT. Translation gives CASSQVRLGNTEAFF.

V gene TRBV9 combines with J gene TRBJ1-2, with D unclear. The CDR3 has 12 residues. Germline lookup yields CDR1 SGDLS and CDR2 YYNGEE. The ends were cut back, 0 bases at V and 8 bases at J, with 8 bases in the middle. The CDR3 region has the DNA TGTGCCAGCAGCGTAGGTGCCGCAGGCTACACCTTC. Translating gives CASSVGAAGYTF.

The chain joins TRBV29-1 to TRBJ2-7; D ambiguous. CDR1 and CDR2 (germline): SQVTM, ANQGSEA. V dropped 2 bases and J dropped 2 bases, with 7 bases sitting between them. CDR3 length equals 12 residues. In DNA, the CDR3 is TGCAGCGTTGAAATCCAGGCCTACGAGCAGTACTTC. Its protein is CSVEIQAYEQYF.

The V call is TRBV28, the J call TRBJ1-4; no reliable D call. Trimming stripped 5 bases from V and 6 bases from J, with 16 bases between. CDR1 is MDHEN, CDR2 SYDVKM, per germline. The CDR3 consists of 15 residues. Here the CDR3 DNA reads TGTGCCAGCAGTAAGCATTGGGCGAAGGATGAAAAACTGTTTTTT. Protein product: CASSKHWAKDEKLFF.

The chain recombines TRBV4-1 with TRBJ1-3, with D maybe TRBD1 (6 bases). This CDR3 spans 15 amino acids. CDR1 and CDR2 (germline): MGHRA, YSYEKL. V was clipped by 4 bases and J by 3 bases, with 13 bases between them. The CDR3 here is CASSLLEGDGNTIYF. The CDR3 nucleotides read TGCGCCAGCAGCCTCCTCGAGGGGGATGGAAACACCATATATTTT.

The genes are TRBV5-1 and TRBJ2-2, with D possibly TRBD2 on 6 matching bases. Germline V gives CDR1 SGHRS, CDR2 YFSETQ. Trimming left V 7 bases short and J 5 bases short, with 15 bases between. This CDR3 has 14 residues. The CDR3 DNA reads TGCGCCAGCGGGGCGGAGGGGAGAACCGGGGAGCTGTTTTTT. Protein sequence: CASGAEGRTGELFF.